Reported below is one T cell receptor beta chain. This sample is drawn from a study of T-cell reconstitution after alpha-beta-depleted transplantation in children. The TCRbeta library was prepared with unique molecular identifiers. Via MiXCR, TCRdb re-called the PCR reads, giving one row per CDR3 protein. The data show about 130,000 distinct CDR3 sequences, with approximately 8.7% seen just once and about 25% held by the top ten. The CDR3 contains 20 residues. Looked up from germline, CDR1 is SGHRS and CDR2 is YFSETQ. V shed 0 bases and J 3 bases; nucleotides not matched to a gene: 15. This clonotype was obtained from a girl less than two years old who had a stem cell transplant for combined immunodeficiency, so the T cells may come from the graft donor. The input for sequencing was PBMCs, mostly from graft donor cells, taken 180 days after TCRalphabeta/CD19-depleted stem cell transplant. J is TRBJ2-2 and V is TRBV5-1; 9 positions match TRBD2. This chain's CDR3 is CASSLGLAGGNSGHTGELFF. The CDR3 coding sequence is TGCGCCAGCAGCTTGGGACTGGCGGGAGGGAATTCGGGACACACCGGGGAGCTGTTTTTT.